These T cell receptor beta chains were read from a single sample in a study of cytomegalovirus exposure and HLA in healthy donors. Sequencing was performed with immunoSEQ multiplex PCR; in TCRdb, only in-frame clones are kept and a portion is missing. There are roughly 100,000 clones in the sample; approximately 12% occur only once, and approximately 16% lies in the top ten. The sample comprised PBMCs. Receptors originate from a man aged 35-49 years in good health and CMV-seropositive. Each CDR3 is given with its conserved first and last residue. D genes are given only for firm matches. Only some rows state a clone size, as once, few, many or a class for expanded clones.

j_gene: TRBJ2-7
v_gene: TRBV15
abundance: .
d_gene: TRBD1
CDR3aa: CATSRAGTGAYEQYF
CDR3nt: TGTGCCACCAGCAGAGCCGGGACAGGGGCCTACGAGCAGTACTTC

j_gene: TRBJ2-3
v_gene: TRBV9
abundance: few
d_gene: .
CDR3aa: CASSGSWGSTDTQYF
CDR3nt: TGTGCCAGCAGCGGGAGCTGGGGCAGTACAGATACGCAGTATTTT

j_gene: TRBJ1-4
v_gene: TRBV11-2
abundance: few
d_gene: .
CDR3aa: CASSRISTGTNEKLFF
CDR3nt: TGTGCCAGCAGCCGGATCAGTACAGGAACTAATGAAAAACTGTTTTTT

j_gene: TRBJ2-5
v_gene: TRBV28
abundance: .
d_gene: .
CDR3aa: CASRRRGGGDQYF
CDR3nt: TGTGCCAGCAGACGGAGGGGGGGAGGAGACCAGTACTTC

j_gene: TRBJ2-3
v_gene: TRBV5-6
abundance: .
d_gene: TRBD1
CDR3aa: CASSPQTGLESTDTQYF
CDR3nt: TGTGCCAGCAGCCCTCAGACAGGGTTGGAATCCACAGATACGCAGTATTTT

j_gene: TRBJ2-7
v_gene: TRBV6-5
abundance: few
d_gene: .
CDR3aa: CASSYSVTGYEQYF
CDR3nt: TGTGCCAGCAGTTACAGTGTCACAGGGTACGAGCAGTACTTC

j_gene: TRBJ2-3
v_gene: TRBV7-6
abundance: few
d_gene: .
CDR3aa: CASSLGLPSTDTQYF
CDR3nt: TGTGCCAGCAGCTTAGGCCTACCAAGCACAGATACGCAGTATTTT

j_gene: TRBJ2-7
v_gene: TRBV6-1
abundance: .
d_gene: .
CDR3aa: CATQRQLGYEQYF
CDR3nt: TGTGCCACACAAAGACAGCTTGGCTACGAGCAGTACTTC

j_gene: TRBJ1-3
v_gene: TRBV4-3
abundance: few
d_gene: .
CDR3aa: CASSQDQAGTYSSDTIYF
CDR3nt: TGCGCCAGCAGCCAAGACCAGGCCGGGACATATTCGTCGGACACCATATATTTT

j_gene: TRBJ1-6
v_gene: TRBV27
abundance: few
d_gene: TRBD1
CDR3aa: CASSLVQGVNSPLHF
CDR3nt: TGTGCCAGCAGTTTAGTACAGGGGGTCAATTCACCCCTCCACTTT

j_gene: TRBJ1-1
v_gene: TRBV19
abundance: .
d_gene: TRBD1
CDR3aa: CASSIWLGTGESFF
CDR3nt: TGTGCCAGTAGTATATGGCTTGGGACAGGAGAGAGTTTCTTT

j_gene: TRBJ2-7
v_gene: TRBV7-3
abundance: .
d_gene: TRBD2
CDR3aa: CASSSGLAYSYEQYF
CDR3nt: TGTGCCAGCAGCTCCGGACTAGCGTACTCCTACGAGCAGTACTTC

j_gene: TRBJ2-1
v_gene: TRBV19
abundance: few
d_gene: TRBD1
CDR3aa: CASMDRSSYNEQFF
CDR3nt: TGTGCCAGTATGGACAGGAGCTCCTACAATGAGCAGTTCTTC

j_gene: TRBJ2-5
v_gene: TRBV7-2
abundance: .
d_gene: .
CDR3aa: CASSFLPSPNQYF
CDR3nt: TGTGCCAGCAGCTTTTTGCCTAGCCCCAACCAGTACTTC

j_gene: TRBJ1-1
v_gene: TRBV29-1
abundance: .
d_gene: .
CDR3aa: CSGQPGHMNTEAFF
CDR3nt: TGCAGCGGCCAACCGGGACACATGAACACTGAAGCTTTCTTT

j_gene: TRBJ1-2
v_gene: TRBV5-4
abundance: few
d_gene: TRBD1
CDR3aa: CASSLGGDRGDYGYTF
CDR3nt: TGTGCCAGCAGCTTGGGTGGGGACAGGGGAGACTATGGCTACACCTTC

j_gene: TRBJ2-1
v_gene: TRBV19
abundance: .
d_gene: TRBD2
CDR3aa: CASGSGRGSYNEQFF
CDR3nt: TGTGCCAGTGGGAGCGGGAGGGGGTCCTACAATGAGCAGTTCTTC

j_gene: TRBJ2-1
v_gene: TRBV7-2
abundance: few
d_gene: TRBD2
CDR3aa: CASSLGVSLAGDNEQFF
CDR3nt: TGTGCCAGCAGCTTAGGAGTAAGTCTAGCGGGGGACAATGAGCAGTTCTTC

j_gene: TRBJ1-1
v_gene: TRBV6-5
abundance: few
d_gene: TRBD1
CDR3aa: CASTWTGGSTEAFF
CDR3nt: TGTGCCAGCACCTGGACAGGGGGCTCCACTGAAGCTTTCTTT

j_gene: TRBJ2-5
v_gene: TRBV2
abundance: few
d_gene: .
CDR3aa: CASTFVETQYF
CDR3nt: TGTGCCAGCACCTTTGTGGAGACCCAGTACTTC

j_gene: TRBJ1-2
v_gene: TRBV4-2
abundance: few
d_gene: .
CDR3aa: CASSQQLDSHVYGYTF
CDR3nt: TGTGCCAGCAGCCAGCAGTTGGACAGCCACGTCTATGGCTACACCTTC

j_gene: TRBJ1-1
v_gene: TRBV6-5
abundance: few
d_gene: .
CDR3aa: CASRPRPGTEAFF
CDR3nt: TGTGCCAGCAGACCCCGACCAGGTACTGAAGCTTTCTTT

j_gene: TRBJ2-7
v_gene: TRBV15
abundance: .
d_gene: TRBD1
CDR3aa: CATSRGRGQGLHEQYF
CDR3nt: TGTGCCACCAGCAGAGGCCGGGGACAGGGGCTACACGAGCAGTACTTC

j_gene: TRBJ2-2
v_gene: TRBV6-1
abundance: .
d_gene: TRBD2
CDR3aa: CASSAGLVNTGELFF
CDR3nt: TGTGCCAGCAGTGCCGGACTAGTGAACACCGGGGAGCTGTTTTTT

j_gene: TRBJ1-1
v_gene: TRBV7-2
abundance: few
d_gene: .
CDR3aa: CASSFQGNTEAFF
CDR3nt: TGTGCCAGCAGCTTTCAGGGGAACACTGAAGCTTTCTTT

j_gene: TRBJ2-1
v_gene: TRBV11-3
abundance: few
d_gene: TRBD2
CDR3aa: CASSLGLAGDNEQFF
CDR3nt: TGTGCCAGCAGCTTAGGATTAGCGGGAGACAATGAGCAGTTCTTC

j_gene: TRBJ1-1
v_gene: TRBV19
abundance: few
d_gene: .
CDR3aa: CASSIPSVGGRTEAFF
CDR3nt: TGTGCCAGTAGTATACCTTCCGTCGGAGGGCGAACTGAAGCTTTCTTT

j_gene: TRBJ2-5
v_gene: TRBV2
abundance: few
d_gene: TRBD1
CDR3aa: CASSQLPGQGKTQYF
CDR3nt: TGTGCCAGCAGCCAACTTCCGGGACAGGGAAAGACCCAGTACTTC

j_gene: TRBJ1-5
v_gene: TRBV10-1
abundance: few
d_gene: TRBD1
CDR3aa: CATGQGIQPQHF
CDR3nt: TGCGCCACCGGACAGGGGATTCAGCCCCAGCATTTT

j_gene: TRBJ2-2
v_gene: TRBV2
abundance: .
d_gene: .
CDR3aa: CASRGGGGSHTGELFF
CDR3nt: TGTGCCAGCAGGGGGGGAGGGGGTTCCCACACCGGGGAGCTGTTTTTT

j_gene: TRBJ2-3
v_gene: TRBV18
abundance: .
d_gene: .
CDR3aa: CASSPTNGDTQYF
CDR3nt: TGTGCCAGCTCACCAACTAATGGGGATACGCAGTATTTT

j_gene: TRBJ2-7
v_gene: TRBV28
abundance: few
d_gene: TRBD2
CDR3aa: CASTLRTSDGEQYF
CDR3nt: TGTGCCAGCACCCTTAGGACTAGTGACGGCGAGCAGTACTTC

j_gene: TRBJ2-7
v_gene: TRBV4-1
abundance: few
d_gene: .
CDR3aa: CASTHSSSSDEQYF
CDR3nt: TGCGCCAGCACTCACTCAAGCAGTAGCGACGAGCAGTACTTC

j_gene: TRBJ2-6
v_gene: TRBV7-8
abundance: .
d_gene: .
CDR3aa: CASSTHSVSGANVLTF
CDR3nt: TGTGCCAGCAGTACCCATTCGGTGTCTGGGGCCAACGTCCTGACTTTC

j_gene: TRBJ2-1
v_gene: TRBV4-3
abundance: many
d_gene: TRBD2
CDR3aa: CASSQDFGAGDYEQFF
CDR3nt: TGCGCCAGCAGCCAAGATTTCGGAGCGGGAGACTATGAGCAGTTCTTC

j_gene: TRBJ1-2
v_gene: TRBV28
abundance: .
d_gene: .
CDR3aa: CASSSEPVNYGYTF
CDR3nt: TGTGCCAGCAGTTCGGAGCCAGTCAACTATGGCTACACCTTC

j_gene: TRBJ2-2
v_gene: TRBV11-3
abundance: few
d_gene: .
CDR3aa: CASSPTSPGELFF
CDR3nt: TGTGCCAGCAGCCCTACTAGTCCCGGGGAGCTGTTTTTT

j_gene: TRBJ2-5
v_gene: TRBV7-9
abundance: .
d_gene: .
CDR3aa: CASSYPPETQYF
CDR3nt: TGTGCCAGCAGCTATCCTCCAGAGACCCAGTACTTC

j_gene: TRBJ2-5
v_gene: TRBV4-1
abundance: few
d_gene: .
CDR3aa: CASSPGGRALHQETQYF
CDR3nt: TGCGCCAGCAGCCCGGGGGGCCGGGCACTACACCAAGAGACCCAGTACTTC

j_gene: TRBJ2-1
v_gene: TRBV28
abundance: .
d_gene: TRBD2
CDR3aa: CASSSAGVSDEQFF
CDR3nt: TGTGCCAGCAGCTCAGCGGGAGTGTCAGATGAGCAGTTCTTC

j_gene: TRBJ1-4
v_gene: TRBV28
abundance: few
d_gene: .
CDR3aa: CASSLGRGREKLFF
CDR3nt: TGTGCCAGCAGTTTGGGCAGGGGCAGGGAAAAACTGTTTTTT

j_gene: TRBJ2-7
v_gene: TRBV28
abundance: few
d_gene: .
CDR3aa: CASSLQSISSYEQYF
CDR3nt: TGTGCCAGCAGCCTACAGTCAATCAGCTCCTACGAGCAGTACTTC

j_gene: TRBJ2-2
v_gene: TRBV5-3
abundance: few
d_gene: TRBD2
CDR3aa: CARSLKTTGTSGSTSTGELFF
CDR3nt: TGTGCCAGAAGCTTAAAGACTACCGGGACTAGCGGGAGTACTAGCACCGGGGAGCTGTTTTTT

j_gene: TRBJ2-7
v_gene: TRBV5-1
abundance: .
d_gene: TRBD1
CDR3aa: CASSFTGGAETEQYF
CDR3nt: TGCGCCAGCAGCTTTACAGGGGGCGCAGAAACTGAGCAGTACTTC

j_gene: TRBJ2-2
v_gene: TRBV19
abundance: .
d_gene: .
CDR3aa: CASNTGWAGELFF
CDR3nt: TGTGCCAGTAATACAGGGTGGGCCGGGGAGCTGTTTTTT

j_gene: TRBJ2-6
v_gene: TRBV27
abundance: few
d_gene: TRBD2
CDR3aa: CASSGGGSSGANVLTF
CDR3nt: TGTGCCAGCAGTGGGGGAGGGAGCTCTGGGGCCAACGTCCTGACTTTC

j_gene: TRBJ1-1
v_gene: TRBV27
abundance: few
d_gene: .
CDR3aa: CASSLSPGRGRGYTEAFF
CDR3nt: TGTGCCAGCAGTTTATCTCCCGGCAGGGGAAGGGGGTACACTGAAGCTTTCTTT

j_gene: TRBJ2-7
v_gene: TRBV7-3
abundance: few
d_gene: TRBD1
CDR3aa: CASSSGQGFAQYF
CDR3nt: TGTGCCAGCAGCTCCGGACAGGGGTTCGCACAGTACTTC

j_gene: TRBJ2-4
v_gene: TRBV6-1
abundance: few
d_gene: .
CDR3aa: CASSERDTNIQYF
CDR3nt: TGTGCCAGCAGTGAACGGGACACAAACATTCAGTACTTC

j_gene: TRBJ2-7
v_gene: TRBV27
abundance: .
d_gene: .
CDR3aa: CASRPSGSLSYEQYF
CDR3nt: TGTGCCAGCAGACCGAGCGGGTCACTCAGCTACGAGCAGTACTTC

j_gene: TRBJ1-2
v_gene: TRBV7-9
abundance: .
d_gene: TRBD1
CDR3aa: CASSLGSGTGGLANYGYTF
CDR3nt: TGTGCCAGCAGCTTAGGTTCCGGGACAGGGGGTTTAGCTAACTATGGCTACACCTTC

j_gene: TRBJ2-2
v_gene: TRBV28
abundance: .
d_gene: .
CDR3aa: CASRTSAENTGELFF
CDR3nt: TGTGCCAGCAGGACCTCAGCGGAGAACACCGGGGAGCTGTTTTTT

j_gene: TRBJ2-2
v_gene: TRBV4-3
abundance: few
d_gene: TRBD2
CDR3aa: CASSHRSSEVAGGRELFF
CDR3nt: TGCGCCAGCAGCCACCGATCGTCCGAGGTAGCGGGAGGACGGGAGCTGTTTTTT